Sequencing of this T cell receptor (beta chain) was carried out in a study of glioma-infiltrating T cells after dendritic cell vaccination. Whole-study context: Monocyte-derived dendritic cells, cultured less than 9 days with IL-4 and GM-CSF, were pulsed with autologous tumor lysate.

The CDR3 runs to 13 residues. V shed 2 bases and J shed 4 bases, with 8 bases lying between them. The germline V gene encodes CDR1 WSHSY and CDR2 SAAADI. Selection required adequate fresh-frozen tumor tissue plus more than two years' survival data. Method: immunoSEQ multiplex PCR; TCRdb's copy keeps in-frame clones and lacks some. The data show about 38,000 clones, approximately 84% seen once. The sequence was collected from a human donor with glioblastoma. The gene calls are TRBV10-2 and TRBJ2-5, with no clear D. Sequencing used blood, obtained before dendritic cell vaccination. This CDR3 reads CASSEEWRETQYF. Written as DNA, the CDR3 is TGCGCCAGCAGTGAGGAGTGGAGAGAGACCCAGTACTTC.